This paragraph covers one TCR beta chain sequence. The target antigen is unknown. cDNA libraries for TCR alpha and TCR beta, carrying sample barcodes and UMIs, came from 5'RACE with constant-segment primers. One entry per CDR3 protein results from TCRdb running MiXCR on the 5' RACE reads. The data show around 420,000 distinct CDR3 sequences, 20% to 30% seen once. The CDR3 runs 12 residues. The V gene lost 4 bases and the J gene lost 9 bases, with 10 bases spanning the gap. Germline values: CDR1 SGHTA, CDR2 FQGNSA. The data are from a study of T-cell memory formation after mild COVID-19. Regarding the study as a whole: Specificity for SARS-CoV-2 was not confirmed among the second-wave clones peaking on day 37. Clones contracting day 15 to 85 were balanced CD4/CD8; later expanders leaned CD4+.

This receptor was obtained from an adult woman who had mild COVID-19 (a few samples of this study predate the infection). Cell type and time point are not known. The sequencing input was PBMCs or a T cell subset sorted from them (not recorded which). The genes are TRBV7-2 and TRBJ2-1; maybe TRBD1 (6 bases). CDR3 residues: CASSSQGSEQFF. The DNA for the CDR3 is TGTGCCAGCAGCTCACAGGGCAGTGAGCAGTTCTTC. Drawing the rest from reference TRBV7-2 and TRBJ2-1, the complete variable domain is GAGVSQSPSNKVTEKGKDVELRCDPISGHTALYWYRQSLGQGLEFLIYFQGNSAPDKSGLPSDRFSAERTGGSVSTLTIQRTQQEDSAVYLCASSSQGSEQFFGPGTRLTVL.